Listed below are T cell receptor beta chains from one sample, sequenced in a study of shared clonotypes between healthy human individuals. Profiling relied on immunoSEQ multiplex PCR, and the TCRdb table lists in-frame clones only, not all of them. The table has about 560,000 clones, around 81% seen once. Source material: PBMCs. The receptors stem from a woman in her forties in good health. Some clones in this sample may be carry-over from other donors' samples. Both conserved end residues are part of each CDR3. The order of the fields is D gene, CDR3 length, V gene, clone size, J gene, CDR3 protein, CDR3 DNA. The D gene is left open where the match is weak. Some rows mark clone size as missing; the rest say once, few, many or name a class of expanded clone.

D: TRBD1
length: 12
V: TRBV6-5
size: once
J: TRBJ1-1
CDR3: CASRKTGTEAFF
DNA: TGTGCCAGCAGGAAGACAGGGACTGAAGCTTTCTTT

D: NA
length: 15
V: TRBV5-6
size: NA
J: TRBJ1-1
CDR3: CASSFWRSKDTEAFF
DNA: TGTGCCAGCAGCTTCTGGCGGTCGAAGGACACTGAAGCTTTCTTT

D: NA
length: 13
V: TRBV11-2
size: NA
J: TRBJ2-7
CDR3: CASSPGQLYEQYF
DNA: TGTGCCAGCAGCCCGGGACAACTCTACGAGCAGTACTTC

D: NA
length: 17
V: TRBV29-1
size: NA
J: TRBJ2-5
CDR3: CSVEPPGPQAPGETQYF
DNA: TGCAGCGTTGAACCCCCGGGACCGCAAGCCCCGGGAGAGACCCAGTACTTC

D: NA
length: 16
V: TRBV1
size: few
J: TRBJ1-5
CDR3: CTSSQDRLTSGQPQHF
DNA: TGCACCAGCAGCCAAGACAGGTTAACCTCAGGTCAGCCCCAGCATTTT

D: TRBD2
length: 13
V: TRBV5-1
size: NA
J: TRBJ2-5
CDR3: CASRPLAGETQYF
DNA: TGCGCCAGCCGCCCCCTAGCGGGAGAGACCCAGTACTTC

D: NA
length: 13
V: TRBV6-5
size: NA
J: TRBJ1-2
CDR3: CASKQQGWYGYTF
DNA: TGTGCCAGCAAACAACAGGGTTGGTATGGCTACACCTTC

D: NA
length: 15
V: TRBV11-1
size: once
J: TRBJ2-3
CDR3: CASSPETANTDTQYF
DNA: TGTGCCAGCAGCCCCGAGACAGCGAACACAGATACGCAGTATTTT

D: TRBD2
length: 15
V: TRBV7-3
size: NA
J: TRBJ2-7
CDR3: CASSPWPSGLYEQYF
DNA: TGTGCCAGCAGCCCGTGGCCTAGCGGCCTCTACGAGCAGTACTTC

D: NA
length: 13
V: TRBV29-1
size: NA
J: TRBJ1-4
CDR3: CSVQTDSWEKLFF
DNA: TGCAGCGTTCAAACGGATTCTTGGGAAAAACTGTTTTTT

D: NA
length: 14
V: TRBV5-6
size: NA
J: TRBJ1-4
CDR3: CASSPIGGGEKLFF
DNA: TGTGCCAGCAGCCCGATCGGGGGCGGTGAAAAACTGTTTTTT

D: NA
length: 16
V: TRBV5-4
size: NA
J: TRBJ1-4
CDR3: CASSLRPGDNNEKLFF
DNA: TGTGCCAGCAGCTTGAGGCCAGGAGATAATAATGAAAAACTGTTTTTT

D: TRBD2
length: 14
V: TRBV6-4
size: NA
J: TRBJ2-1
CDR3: CASSDLSSGGSVFF
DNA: TGTGCCAGCAGTGACCTTTCGTCTGGCGGGAGTGTGTTCTTC

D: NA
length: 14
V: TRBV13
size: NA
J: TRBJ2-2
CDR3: CASSLEANTGELFF
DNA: TGTGCCAGCAGCTTAGAGGCAAACACCGGGGAGCTGTTTTTT

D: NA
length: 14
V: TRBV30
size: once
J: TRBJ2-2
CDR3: CAWSTFANTGEPFF
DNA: TGTGCCTGGAGTACATTCGCGAACACCGGGGAGCCGTTTTTT

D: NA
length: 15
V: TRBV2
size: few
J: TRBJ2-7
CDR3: CASTPGGRVYYEQYF
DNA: TGTGCCAGCACCCCAGGGGGGCGGGTCTACTACGAGCAGTACTTC

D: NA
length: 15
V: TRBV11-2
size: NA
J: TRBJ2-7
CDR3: CASSLDPGREYEQYF
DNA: TGTGCCAGCAGCTTAGATCCGGGGAGAGAATACGAGCAGTACTTC

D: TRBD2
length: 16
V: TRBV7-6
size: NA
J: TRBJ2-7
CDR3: CASSLVAGDYSYEQYF
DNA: TGTGCCAGCAGCTTAGTAGCTGGGGACTACTCCTACGAGCAGTACTTC

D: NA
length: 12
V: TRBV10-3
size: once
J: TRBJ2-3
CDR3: CAISERSDTQYF
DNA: TGTGCCATCAGTGAGCGGTCAGATACGCAGTATTTT

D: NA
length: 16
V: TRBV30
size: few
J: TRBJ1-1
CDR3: CAWSVARGGSVTEAFF
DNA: TGTGCCTGGAGTGTAGCTCGGGGAGGATCGGTCACTGAAGCTTTCTTT

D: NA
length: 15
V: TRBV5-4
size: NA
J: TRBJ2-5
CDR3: CASSLSGIFKETQYF
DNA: TGTGCCAGCAGCCTTTCAGGGATTTTTAAAGAGACCCAGTACTTC

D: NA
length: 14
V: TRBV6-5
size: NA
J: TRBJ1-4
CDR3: CASSSSFEGEKLFF
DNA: TGTGCCAGCAGTTCCTCCTTTGAGGGTGAAAAACTGTTTTTT

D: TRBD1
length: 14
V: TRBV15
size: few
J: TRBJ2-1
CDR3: CATSRGQENNEQFF
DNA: TGTGCCACCAGCAGGGGACAGGAAAACAATGAGCAGTTCTTC

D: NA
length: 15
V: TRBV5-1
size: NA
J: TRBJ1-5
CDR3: CASSLGVGSNQPQHF
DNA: TGCGCCAGCAGCCTGGGTGTCGGCAGCAATCAGCCCCAGCATTTT

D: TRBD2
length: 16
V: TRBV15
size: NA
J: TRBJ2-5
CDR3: CATSSTMTSGRETQYF
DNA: TGTGCCACCAGCAGCACTATGACTAGCGGGAGGGAGACCCAGTACTTC

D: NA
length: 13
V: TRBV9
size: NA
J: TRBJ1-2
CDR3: CASSSDITYGYTF
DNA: TGTGCCAGCAGCTCGGACATCACCTATGGCTACACCTTC